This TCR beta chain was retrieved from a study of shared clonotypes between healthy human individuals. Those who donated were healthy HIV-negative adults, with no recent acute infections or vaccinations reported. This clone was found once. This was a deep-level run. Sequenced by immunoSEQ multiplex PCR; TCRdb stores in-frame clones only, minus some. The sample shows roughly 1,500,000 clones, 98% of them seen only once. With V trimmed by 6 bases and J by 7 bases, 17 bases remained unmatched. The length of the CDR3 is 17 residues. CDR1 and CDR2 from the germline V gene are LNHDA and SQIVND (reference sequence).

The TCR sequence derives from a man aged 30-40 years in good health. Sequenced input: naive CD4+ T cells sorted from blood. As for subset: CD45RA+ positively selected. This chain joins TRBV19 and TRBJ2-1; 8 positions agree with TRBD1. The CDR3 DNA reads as TGTGCCAGTAGGGGACAGGCCTTACGTTTGGGGATAAATGAGCAGTTCTTC. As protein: CASRGQALRLGINEQFF.